The 9 T cell receptor beta chains in this list originate from one sample, sequenced in a study of blood T cells in healthy people across ages. For the second PCR, which ran for roughly 6 to 11 cycles, a sample-barcoded 5' primer and a J-beta primer mix were used. TCRdb ran MiXCR on the 5' RACE reads and lists one entry per CDR3 protein. The top ten clones hold 7% to 9.5% of a sample with 1.4 million to 1.5 million distinct CDR3 sequences, 40% to 50% of them seen once. Sequenced sample: blood. The source is a woman between 18 and 29 years old in good health.

The J gene is TRBJ2-5, the V gene TRBV20-1, with D perhaps TRBD2 (6 bases). V was cut by 3 bases and J by 6 bases, with 20 bases left in between. Germline CDR1 and CDR2: DFQATT and SNEGSKA (reference sequence). This CDR3 region has 15 residues. CDR3 region: CSASRGNSDEKTQYF. The CDR3, as DNA: TGCAGTGCTAGTCGGGGGAATTCAGACGAGAAGACCCAGTACTTC.

This chain uses TRBV4-2 with TRBJ2-7; D uncertain. This CDR3 contains 15 residues. V was trimmed by 3 bases and J by 0 bases, leaving 12 bases between them. Looked up from germline, CDR1 is LGHNA and CDR2 is YNFKEQ. CDR3 loop: CASSHAQQSSYEQYF. CDR3 DNA: TGTGCCAGCAGCCACGCCCAGCAGAGCTCCTACGAGCAGTACTTC.

The V call is TRBV12-3 or TRBV12-4, the J call TRBJ1-6, with 10 nucleotides matching TRBD1. The CDR3 consists of 15 residues. The trim removed 7 bases at V and 6 bases at J, leaving 6 bases unmatched. The CDR3: CASNRQGAANSPLHF. The CDR3 DNA follows: TGTGCCAGCAACCGACAGGGGGCTGCTAATTCACCCCTCCACTTT.

Remarks on this clonotype: An end of the junction differs from the germline gene, which may be a read error. The CDR3 spells CASTYSSSYNEQFF. In DNA, the CDR3 is TGTGCCAGCACTTATTCAAGCTCCTACAATGAGCAGTTCTTC. V and J are TRBV6-9 and TRBJ2-1; D unresolved. The CDR3 is 14 residues long. Germline CDR1 MNHGY, CDR2 SVAAGI.

V gene TRBV7-2 combines with J gene TRBJ1-5; D remains unclear. The germline V gene has CDR1 SGHTA and CDR2 FQGNSA. V lost 0 bases to trimming and J lost 7 bases, with 16 bases between them. The CDR3 spans 16 residues. Written as DNA, the CDR3 is TGTGCCAGCAGCTTAGCTTCGGGCCCCCTGGACCAGCCCCAGCATTTT. This encodes CASSLASGPLDQPQHF.

This clonotype was seen only a few times. V is TRBV9 and J is TRBJ2-3; TRBD2 is a possible D gene (7 bases). The CDR3 has 17 amino acids. The germline V and J ends were trimmed by 0 bases and 0 bases, with 14 bases remaining between them. Germline assignment: CDR1 SGDLS and CDR2 YYNGEE. The CDR3 nucleotides read TGTGCCAGCAGCGTAGGAGGCGGGGGCCTTAGCACAGATACGCAGTATTTT. Translation gives CASSVGGGGLSTDTQYF.

This clonotype came up a few times. The chain employs TRBV20-1 and TRBJ2-1; the D is unclear. The V and J ends lost 4 bases and 0 bases respectively, with 10 bases between them. Germline CDR1 and CDR2: DFQATT and SNEGSKA (reference sequence). CDR3 length: 14 residues. CDR3 in amino acids: CSAIQRTSYNEQFF. The CDR3 nucleotides are TGCAGTGCTATCCAGCGAACCTCCTACAATGAGCAGTTCTTC.

The chain uses TRBV7-8 and TRBJ2-3, with a weak D call TRBD2 (5 bases). CDR1 is SGHVS and CDR2 is FQNEAQ in the germline V gene. CDR3 length equals 14 residues. The ends were cut back, 5 bases at V and 8 bases at J, with 17 bases in the middle. The CDR3 DNA follows: TGTGCCAGCAGCCCCGGCCCGGGGAAGACTACGCAGTATTTT. Translated, it gives CASSPGPGKTTQYF.

This chain joins TRBV29-1 and TRBJ2-1, with 13 bases identical to TRBD2. The V and J ends lost 3 bases and 3 bases, in that order; junction bases with no gene match: 5. The CDR3 covers 16 residues. The germline gives CDR1 SQVTM, CDR2 ANQGSEA. The CDR3 coding sequence is TGCAGCGTTGAGATGAGGACTAGCGGGGGCTACAATGAGCAGTTCTTC. It encodes CSVEMRTSGGYNEQFF.